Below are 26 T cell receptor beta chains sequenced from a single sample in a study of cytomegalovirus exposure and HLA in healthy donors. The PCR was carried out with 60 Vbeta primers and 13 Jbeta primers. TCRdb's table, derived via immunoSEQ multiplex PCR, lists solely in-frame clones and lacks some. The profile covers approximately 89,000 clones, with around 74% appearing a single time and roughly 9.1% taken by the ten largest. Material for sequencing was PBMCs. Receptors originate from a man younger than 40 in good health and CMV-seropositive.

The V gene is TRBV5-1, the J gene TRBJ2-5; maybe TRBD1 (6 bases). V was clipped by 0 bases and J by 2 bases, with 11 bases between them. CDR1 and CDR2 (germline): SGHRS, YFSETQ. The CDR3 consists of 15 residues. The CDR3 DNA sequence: TGCGCCAGCAGCTTGGCTACAGGGCTTCAAGAGACCCAGTACTTC. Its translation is CASSLATGLQETQYF.

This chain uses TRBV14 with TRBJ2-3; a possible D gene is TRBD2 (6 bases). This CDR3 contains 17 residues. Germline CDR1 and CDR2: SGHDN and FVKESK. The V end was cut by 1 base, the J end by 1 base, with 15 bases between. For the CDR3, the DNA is TGTGCCAGCAGCCAAGTCGCGGGGCCCCGAGGCACAGATACGCAGTATTTT. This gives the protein CASSQVAGPRGTDTQYF.

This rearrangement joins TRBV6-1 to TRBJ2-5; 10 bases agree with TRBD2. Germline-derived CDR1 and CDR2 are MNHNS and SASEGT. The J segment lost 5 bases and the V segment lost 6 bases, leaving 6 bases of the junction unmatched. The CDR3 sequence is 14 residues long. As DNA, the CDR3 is TGTGCCAGCAGCAGCGGGGGGGCGGGGGAGACCCAGTACTTC. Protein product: CASSSGGAGETQYF.

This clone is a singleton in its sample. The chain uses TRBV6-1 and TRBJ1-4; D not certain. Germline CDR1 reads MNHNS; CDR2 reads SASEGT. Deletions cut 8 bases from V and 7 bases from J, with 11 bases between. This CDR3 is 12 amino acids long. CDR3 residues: CASRFSGEKLFF. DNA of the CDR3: TGTGCCAGCCGGTTTTCTGGTGAAAAACTGTTTTTT.

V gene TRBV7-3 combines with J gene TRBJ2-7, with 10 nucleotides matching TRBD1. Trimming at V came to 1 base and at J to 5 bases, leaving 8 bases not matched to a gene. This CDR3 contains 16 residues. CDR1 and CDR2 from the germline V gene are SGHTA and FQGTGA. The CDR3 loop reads CASSLIYRGTGDEQYF. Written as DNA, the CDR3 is TGTGCCAGCAGCTTAATATATCGGGGGACAGGGGACGAGCAGTACTTC.

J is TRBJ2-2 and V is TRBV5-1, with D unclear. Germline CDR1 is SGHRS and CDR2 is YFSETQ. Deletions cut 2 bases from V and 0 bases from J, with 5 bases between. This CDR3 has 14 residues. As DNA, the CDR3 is TGCGCCAGCAGCTTCGACACGAACACCGGGGAGCTGTTTTTT. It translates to CASSFDTNTGELFF.

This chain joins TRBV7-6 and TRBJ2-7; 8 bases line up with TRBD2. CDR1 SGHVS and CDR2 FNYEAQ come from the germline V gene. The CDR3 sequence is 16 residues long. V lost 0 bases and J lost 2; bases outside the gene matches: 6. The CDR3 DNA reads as TGTGCCAGCAGCTTAGCGCGTACTAGCGGTGCCTACGAGCAGTACTTC. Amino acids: CASSLARTSGAYEQYF.

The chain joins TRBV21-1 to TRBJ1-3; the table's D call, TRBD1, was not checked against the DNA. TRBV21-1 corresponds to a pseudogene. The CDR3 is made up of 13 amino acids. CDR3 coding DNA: TGTGCCAGCAGCAAACACTCTGGAAACACCATATATTTT. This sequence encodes CASSKHSGNTIYF.

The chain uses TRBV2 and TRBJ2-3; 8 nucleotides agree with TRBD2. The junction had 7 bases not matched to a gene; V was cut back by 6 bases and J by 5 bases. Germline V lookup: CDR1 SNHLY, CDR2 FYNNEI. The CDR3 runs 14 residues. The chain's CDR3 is CASRGTRQVDTQYF. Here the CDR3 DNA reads TGTGCCAGCAGGGGGACTAGACAGGTAGATACGCAGTATTTT.

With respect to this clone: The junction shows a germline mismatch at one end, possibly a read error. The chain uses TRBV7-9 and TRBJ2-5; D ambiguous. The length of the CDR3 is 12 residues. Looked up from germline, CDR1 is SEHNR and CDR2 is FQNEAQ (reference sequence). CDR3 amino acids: CSSSLPVETQYF. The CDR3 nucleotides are TGTTCCAGCAGCTTACCGGTGGAGACCCAGTACTTC.

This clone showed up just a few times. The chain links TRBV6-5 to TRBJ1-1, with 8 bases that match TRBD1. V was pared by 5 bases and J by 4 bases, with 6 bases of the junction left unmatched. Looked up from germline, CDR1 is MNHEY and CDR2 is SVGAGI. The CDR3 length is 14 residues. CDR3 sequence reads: CASSNLQGGTEAFF. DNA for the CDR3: TGTGCCAGCAGTAACTTACAGGGGGGCACTGAAGCTTTCTTT.

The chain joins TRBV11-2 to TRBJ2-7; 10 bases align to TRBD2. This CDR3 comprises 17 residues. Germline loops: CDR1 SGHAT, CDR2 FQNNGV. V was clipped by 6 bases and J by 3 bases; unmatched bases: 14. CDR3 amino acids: CASRTPTSGGGRYEQYF. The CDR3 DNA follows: TGTGCCAGCAGGACCCCGACCAGCGGGGGGGGTCGCTACGAGCAGTACTTC.

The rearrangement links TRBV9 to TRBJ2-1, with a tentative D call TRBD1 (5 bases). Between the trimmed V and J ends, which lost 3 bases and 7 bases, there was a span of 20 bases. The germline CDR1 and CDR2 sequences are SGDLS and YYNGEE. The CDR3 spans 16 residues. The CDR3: CASSAQDSTAWNEQFF. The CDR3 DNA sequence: TGTGCCAGCAGCGCCCAAGACTCGACAGCCTGGAATGAGCAGTTCTTC.

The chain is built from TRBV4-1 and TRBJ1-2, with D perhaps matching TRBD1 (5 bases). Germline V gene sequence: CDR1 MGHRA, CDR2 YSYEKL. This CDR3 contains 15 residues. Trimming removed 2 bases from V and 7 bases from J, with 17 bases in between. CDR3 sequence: CASSQQGGGLIGYTF. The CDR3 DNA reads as TGCGCCAGCAGCCAACAGGGAGGAGGGCTTATTGGCTACACCTTC.

The CDR3 spells CASSSGLAGGNNEQFF. The CDR3 nucleotides read TGTGCCAGCAGTTCCGGACTAGCGGGGGGTAACAATGAGCAGTTCTTC. The chain links TRBV6-5 to TRBJ2-1; 14 nucleotides line up with TRBD2. Germline CDR1 reads MNHEY; CDR2 reads SVGAGI. J lost 5 bases, V lost 4 bases, and 4 bases had no gene match. The CDR3 runs 16 residues.

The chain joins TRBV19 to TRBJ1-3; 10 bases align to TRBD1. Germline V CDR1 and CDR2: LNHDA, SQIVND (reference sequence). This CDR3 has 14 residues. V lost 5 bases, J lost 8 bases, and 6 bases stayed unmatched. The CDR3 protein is CASSLTGGRDTIYF. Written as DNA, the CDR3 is TGTGCCAGTAGTCTGACAGGGGGCAGGGACACCATATATTTT.

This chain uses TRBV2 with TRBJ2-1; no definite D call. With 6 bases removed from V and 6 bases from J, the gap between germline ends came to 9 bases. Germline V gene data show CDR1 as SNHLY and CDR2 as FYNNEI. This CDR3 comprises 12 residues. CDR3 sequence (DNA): TGTGCCAGCAGCCGGGTCTCCAATGAGCAGTTCTTC. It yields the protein CASSRVSNEQFF.

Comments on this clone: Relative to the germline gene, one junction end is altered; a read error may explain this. This chain's CDR3 is CASSNSGGATGELFF. The DNA of the CDR3 is TGTGCTAGCAGTAATAGCGGGGGGGCCACCGGGGAGCTGTTTTTT. The V call is TRBV7-7, the J call TRBJ2-2; TRBD2 agrees at 11 bases. Germline V gives CDR1 SSHAT, CDR2 FNYEAQ (reference sequence). This CDR3 contains 15 residues.

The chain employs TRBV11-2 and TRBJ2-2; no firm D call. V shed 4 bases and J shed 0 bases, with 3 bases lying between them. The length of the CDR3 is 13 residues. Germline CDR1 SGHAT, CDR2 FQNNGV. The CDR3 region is CASSYTNTGELFF. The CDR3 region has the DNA TGTGCCAGCAGCTACACGAACACCGGGGAGCTGTTTTTT.

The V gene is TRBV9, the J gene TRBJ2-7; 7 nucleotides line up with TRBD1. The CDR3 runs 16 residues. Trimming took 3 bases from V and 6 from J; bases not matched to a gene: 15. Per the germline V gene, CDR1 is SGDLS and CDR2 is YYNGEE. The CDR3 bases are TGTGCCAGCAGCGCCCTTTTCGGCACAGGGGCGGGCGAGCAGTACTTC. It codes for CASSALFGTGAGEQYF.

The CDR3 nucleotides read TGTGCCAGCAGCTCATGGACAGACAATCAGCCCCAGCATTTT. Residues: CASSSWTDNQPQHF. The chain is built from TRBV5-8 and TRBJ1-5; tentatively, D is TRBD1 (6 bases). V dropped 3 bases and J dropped 3 bases, with 10 bases sitting between them. Germline CDR1 reads SGHTS; CDR2 reads YDEGEE. This CDR3 region has 14 residues.

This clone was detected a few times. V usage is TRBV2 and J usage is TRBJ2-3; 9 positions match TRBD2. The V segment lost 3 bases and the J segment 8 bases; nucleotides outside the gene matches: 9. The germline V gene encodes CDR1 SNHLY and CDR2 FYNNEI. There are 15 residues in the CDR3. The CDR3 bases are TGTGCCAGCAGTGAGGGGCGGGGGGGCCTAGGTACGCAGTATTTT. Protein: CASSEGRGGLGTQYF. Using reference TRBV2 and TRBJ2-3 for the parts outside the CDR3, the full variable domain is EPEVTQTPSHQVTQMGQEVILRCVPISNHLYFYWYRQILGQKVEFLVSFYNNEISEKSEIFDDQFSVERPDGSNFTLKIRSTKLEDSAMYFCASSEGRGGLGTQYFGPGTRLTVL.

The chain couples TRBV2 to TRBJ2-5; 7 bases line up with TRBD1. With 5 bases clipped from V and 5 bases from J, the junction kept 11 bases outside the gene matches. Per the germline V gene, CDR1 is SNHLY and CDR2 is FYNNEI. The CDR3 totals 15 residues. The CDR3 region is CASSFLDRQGETQYF. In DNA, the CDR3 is TGTGCCAGCAGTTTCTTAGATCGACAGGGTGAGACCCAGTACTTC.

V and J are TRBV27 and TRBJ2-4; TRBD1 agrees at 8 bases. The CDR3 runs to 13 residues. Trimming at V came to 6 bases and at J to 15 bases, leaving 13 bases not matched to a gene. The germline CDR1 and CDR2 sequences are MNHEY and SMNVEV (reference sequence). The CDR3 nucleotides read TGTGCCAGCAGCACTACCCGACAGGGGATGGCGTACTTC. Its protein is CASSTTRQGMAYF.

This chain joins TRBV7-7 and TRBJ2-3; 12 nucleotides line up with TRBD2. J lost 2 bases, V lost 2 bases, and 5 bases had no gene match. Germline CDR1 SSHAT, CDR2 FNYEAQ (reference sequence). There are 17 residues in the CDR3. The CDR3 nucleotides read TGTGCCAGCAGCTTAAGACTAGCGGGGGACAACACAGATACGCAGTATTTT. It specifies CASSLRLAGDNTDTQYF.

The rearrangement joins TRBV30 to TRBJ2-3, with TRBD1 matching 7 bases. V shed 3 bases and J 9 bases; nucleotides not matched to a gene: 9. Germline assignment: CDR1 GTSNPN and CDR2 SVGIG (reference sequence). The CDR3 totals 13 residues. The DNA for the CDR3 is TGTGCCTGGAGCCGCCCATCACAGGGGACGCAGTATTTT. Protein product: CAWSRPSQGTQYF.